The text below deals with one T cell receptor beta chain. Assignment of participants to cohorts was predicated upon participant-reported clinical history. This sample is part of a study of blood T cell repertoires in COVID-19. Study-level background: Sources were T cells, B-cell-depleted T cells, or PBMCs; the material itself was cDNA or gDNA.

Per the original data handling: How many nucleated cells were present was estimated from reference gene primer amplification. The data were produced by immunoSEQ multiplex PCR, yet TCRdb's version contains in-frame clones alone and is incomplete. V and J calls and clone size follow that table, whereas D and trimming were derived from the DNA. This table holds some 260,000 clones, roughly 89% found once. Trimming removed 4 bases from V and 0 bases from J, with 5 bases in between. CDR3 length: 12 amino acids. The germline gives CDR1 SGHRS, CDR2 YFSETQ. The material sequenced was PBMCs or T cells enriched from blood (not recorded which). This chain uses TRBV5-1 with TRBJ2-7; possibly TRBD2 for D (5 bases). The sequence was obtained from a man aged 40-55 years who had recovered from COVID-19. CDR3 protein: CASSGSSYEQYF. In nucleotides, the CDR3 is TGCGCCAGCAGCGGGAGCTCCTACGAGCAGTACTTC.